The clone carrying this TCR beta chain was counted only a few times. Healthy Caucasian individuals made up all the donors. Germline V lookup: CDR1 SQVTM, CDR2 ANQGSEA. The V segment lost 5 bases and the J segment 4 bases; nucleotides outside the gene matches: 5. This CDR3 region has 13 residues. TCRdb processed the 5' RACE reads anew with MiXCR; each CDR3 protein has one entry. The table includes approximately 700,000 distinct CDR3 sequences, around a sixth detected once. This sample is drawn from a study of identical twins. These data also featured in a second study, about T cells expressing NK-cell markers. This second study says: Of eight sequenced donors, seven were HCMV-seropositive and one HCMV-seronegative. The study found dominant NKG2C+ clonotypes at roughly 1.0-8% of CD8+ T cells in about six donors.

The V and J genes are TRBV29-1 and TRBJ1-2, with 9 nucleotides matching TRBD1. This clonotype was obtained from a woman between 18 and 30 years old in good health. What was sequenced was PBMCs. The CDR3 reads CSVPGTGSYGYTF. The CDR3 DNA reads TGCAGCGTTCCCGGGACAGGGAGCTATGGCTACACCTTC.